The clone carrying this TCR beta chain was counted only a few times. Its antigen is not identified. The data belong to a study of response to subunit inactivated influenza vaccine. Study observations and caveats: Authors suggested each seasonal flu vaccination may recruit only limited numbers of new T cells.

TCRdb recomputed calls from the RT-PCR reads with MiXCR, one row per CDR3 protein. The sample yields a few hundred thousand distinct CDR3 sequences, 11% to 15% seen once. The V gene end was trimmed by 2 bases and the J gene end by 0 bases; junction bases not matched to a gene: 8. From germline, CDR1 is SGHRS and CDR2 YFSETQ. The CDR3 spans 17 residues. The source was PBMCs from blood, collected 12 days after vaccination. The chain uses TRBV5-1 and TRBJ2-1; 7 bases align to TRBD2. This TCR was recovered from a man aged 45-65 years who received an inactivated influenza vaccine. The CDR3 sequence: CASSFFNGRLSYNEQFF. In DNA, the CDR3 is TGCGCCAGCAGCTTCTTCAACGGGAGGCTCTCCTACAATGAGCAGTTCTTC.